This TCR beta chain was documented in a study of beta chain features in type 1 diabetes. About this clone: Its antigen is as yet unknown.

Notes on the study in general: VDJ junctions sequenced from type 1 diabetes patients showed fewer insertions and more deletions. There was a possibility that cDNA sequencing over-represented cells with high TCR expression.

All of the isolated RNA was reverse transcribed, so expressed TCRB transcripts were sequenced. TCRdb's table, derived via immunoSEQ multiplex PCR, lists solely in-frame clones and lacks some. The sample gives 810,000 or so clones, roughly a sixth of which show up once; about 0.02% is in the top ten. The sequencing input was naive CD4+ T cells from blood. The clonotype originates from a woman younger than 35 in good health.

CDR3 protein: CASSQSILGHSKADTQYF. For the CDR3, the DNA is TGCGCCAGCAGTCAATCGATTCTGGGACACTCCAAGGCAGATACGCAGTATTTT. The V and J genes are TRBV23-1 and TRBJ2-3, with D maybe TRBD1 (6 bases). TRBV23-1 is designated an ORF whose function remains uncertain. The CDR3 is 18 residues long. V gave up 0 bases and J gave up 4 bases, with 20 bases separating them.